This T cell receptor beta chain originates from a study of CD8+CD57+ T cells in acquired aplastic anemia. Background on the study: Sorted CD4+ and CD8+ cells yielded around 3 ug of DNA on average.

Using genomic DNA as the template, TCR beta VDJ and CDR3 profiling was carried out. Via MiXCR, TCRdb re-called the reads, giving one row per CDR3 protein. The repertoire consists of a few hundred thousand distinct CDR3 sequences, with less than 35% occurring once and the leading ten covering nearly 0.85%. Patients included in sequencing had previously demonstrated CD8+CD57+ cell expansion by flow cytometry. This clonotype occurred many times. This CDR3 spans 14 amino acids. V lost 6 bases and J 1 base, leaving 16 bases between the germline ends. The germline V gene encodes CDR1 DFQATT and CDR2 SNEGSKA (reference sequence).

The gene calls are TRBV20-1 and TRBJ2-7; TRBD2 might be the D (6 bases). The sample taken for sequencing was sorted CD4+, CD8+, or CD8+CD57+ T cells (not recorded which) from PBMCs. The sequence derives from a human donor with aplastic anemia. The CDR3 DNA is TGCAGTGCAACCACTAGGAGGGGATCCTACGAGCAGTACTTC. This codes for CSATTRRGSYEQYF.